Following are 15 T cell receptor beta chains from one sample sequenced in a study of T cell changes during pregnancy in multiple sclerosis. Using immunoSEQ multiplex PCR, the repertoire was profiled, and TCRdb retains in-frame clones only, with some absent. Of 35,000 to 45,000 clones in the sample, approximately 87% are singletons; the top ten hold approximately 4.7%. Sample: peripheral blood, taken in the second trimester of pregnancy. The source of these receptors is a female donor in good health, enrolled as a control in a pregnancy study.

The chain links TRBV6-1 to TRBJ2-7, with a tentative D call TRBD1 (5 bases). This CDR3 has 14 amino acids. Trimming removed 4 bases from V and 7 bases from J, with 17 bases in between. From germline, CDR1 is MNHNS and CDR2 SASEGT. The CDR3 loop is CASSVGMQGWEQYF. Here the CDR3 DNA reads TGTGCCAGCAGTGTGGGCATGCAGGGTTGGGAGCAGTACTTC.

The genes are TRBV6-5 and TRBJ1-5, with no clear D. The germline V gene has CDR1 MNHEY and CDR2 SVGAGI. This CDR3 spans 13 amino acids. Between the trimmed V and J ends, which lost 6 bases and 0 bases, there was a span of 6 bases. CDR3 sequence reads: CASSPYSNQPQHF. The CDR3 coding sequence is TGTGCCAGCAGCCCCTATAGCAATCAGCCCCAGCATTTT.

This sequence joins TRBV7-8 and TRBJ2-7, with 10 bases identical to TRBD2. Germline CDR1 and CDR2: SGHVS and FQNEAQ. Trimming removed 1 base from V and 5 bases from J; junction bases left unmatched: 5. The CDR3 consists of 15 residues. CDR3 in amino acids: CASSLGTSGAHEQYF. The CDR3 region has the DNA TGTGCCAGCAGCTTAGGTACTAGCGGGGCCCACGAGCAGTACTTC.

This clone was recorded once. The chain links TRBV10-3 to TRBJ1-2, with 7 nucleotides matching TRBD1. V shed 8 bases and J 6 bases; nucleotides not matched to a gene: 9. The CDR3 totals 13 residues. Germline loops: CDR1 ENHRY, CDR2 SYGVKD. This CDR3 is CAIGTGTDHGYTF. The CDR3 DNA reads TGTGCCATCGGGACCGGGACAGATCATGGCTACACCTTC.

This sequence joins TRBV7-2 and TRBJ1-1; tentatively, D is TRBD1 (5 bases). The CDR3 is made up of 14 amino acids. Trimming pared 3 bases from V and 3 bases from J, leaving 11 bases between. Germline CDR1 is SGHTA and CDR2 is FQGNSA. The CDR3 coding sequence is TGTGCCAGCAGCTTCCAGGGTAGGGACACTGAAGCTTTCTTT. As protein: CASSFQGRDTEAFF. The full variable domain, its missing parts supplied by reference TRBV7-2 and TRBJ1-1, is GAGVSQSPSNKVTEKGKDVELRCDPISGHTALYWYRQSLGQGLEFLIYFQGNSAPDKSGLPSDRFSAERTGGSVSTLTIQRTQQEDSAVYLCASSFQGRDTEAFFGQGTRLTVV.

This clone came up a few times. The gene calls are TRBV10-3 and TRBJ1-1; no firm D call. Between the trimmed V and J ends, which lost 2 bases and 11 bases, there was a span of 15 bases. The germline V gene encodes CDR1 ENHRY and CDR2 SYGVKD. The CDR3 extends over 13 amino acids. CDR3 residues: CAISEPAGVRAFF. The CDR3 bases are TGTGCCATCAGTGAGCCCGCGGGCGTTAGGGCTTTCTTT.

The rearrangement joins TRBV14 to TRBJ1-6; 11 bases agree with TRBD1. The CDR3 loop spans 16 amino acids. V was clipped by 4 bases and J by 6 bases; unmatched bases: 5. Germline lookup yields CDR1 SGHDN and CDR2 FVKESK. CDR3 in DNA: TGTGCCAGCAGCCCTCGCGGGACAGGGGGTAATTCACCCCTCCACTTT. Translated: CASSPRGTGGNSPLHF.

This chain uses TRBV5-1 with TRBJ1-5; the D gene is possibly TRBD1 (5 bases). CDR3 length: 17 residues. V was shortened by 9 bases and J by 0 bases, with 22 bases between the two germline ends. Germline V gene lookup returns CDR1 SGHRS and CDR2 YFSETQ. CDR3 in amino acids: CANTREEWIYSNQPQHF. The CDR3 DNA sequence: TGCGCCAATACCAGGGAGGAATGGATATATAGCAATCAGCCCCAGCATTTT.

The rearrangement uses TRBV4-3 and TRBJ2-2; TRBD1 agrees at 10 bases. The CDR3 spans 19 residues. From germline, CDR1 is LGHNA and CDR2 YSLEER. The trim removed 4 bases at V and 3 bases at J, leaving 14 bases unmatched. CDR3 nucleotide sequence: TGCGCCAGCAGCCTTCTCCCCCCCGGGACAGGGGTGTACACCGGGGAGCTGTTTTTT. This sequence encodes CASSLLPPGTGVYTGELFF.

The DNA for the CDR3 is TGTGCCATCAGTGGGGGAGCAGGGCAGTTCTTC. Protein: CAISGGAGQFF. The chain carries TRBV10-3 and TRBJ2-1, with a weak D call TRBD2 (5 bases). This CDR3 has 11 amino acids. V was cut by 4 bases and J by 12 bases, with 10 bases left in between. Germline V gives CDR1 ENHRY, CDR2 SYGVKD.

The chain links TRBV29-1 to TRBJ1-3; TRBD1 is a possible D gene (5 bases). The length of the CDR3 is 14 residues. Germline CDR1 is SQVTM and CDR2 is ANQGSEA. V lost 4 bases, J lost 0 bases, and 10 bases lay in between. The CDR3 bases are TGCAGCGTTGGACAGTCCGTCTCTGGAAACACCATATATTTT. It codes for CSVGQSVSGNTIYF. Looking up the rest from reference TRBV29-1 and TRBJ1-3 gives the full variable domain: SAVISQKPSRDICQRGTSLTIQCQVDSQVTMMFWYRQQPGQSLTLIATANQGSEATYESGFVIDKFPISRPNLTFSTLTVSNMSPEDSSIYLCSVGQSVSGNTIYFGEGSWLTVV.

This clone was seen more than once but under ten times. The CDR3 DNA reads as TGCAGCGCGCGCGACGGGGATGGGGCCAACGTCCTGACTTTC. This sequence encodes CSARDGDGANVLTF. This sequence joins TRBV29-1 and TRBJ2-6; weak D call: TRBD2 (5 bases). Trimming cost V 7 bases and J 3 bases, with 13 bases left between them. Germline loops: CDR1 SQVTM, CDR2 ANQGSEA. The CDR3 covers 14 residues. The full variable domain, rest sourced from reference TRBV29-1 and TRBJ2-6, is SAVISQKPSRDICQRGTSLTIQCQVDSQVTMMFWYRQQPGQSLTLIATANQGSEATYESGFVIDKFPISRPNLTFSTLTVSNMSPEDSSIYLCSARDGDGANVLTFGAGSRLTVL.

The genes are TRBV30 and TRBJ2-3; TRBD2 matches 7 bases. Trimming took 1 base from V and 4 from J; bases not matched to a gene: 8. CDR3 length equals 15 residues. From germline, CDR1 is GTSNPN and CDR2 SVGIG (reference sequence). This CDR3 reads CAWSGWRETADTQYF. CDR3 nucleotides: TGTGCCTGGAGTGGATGGCGGGAGACCGCAGATACGCAGTATTTT.

The CDR3 DNA reads as TGTGCCAGCAGCTCCCCGGGACAGCCTAATCAGCCCCAGCATTTT. Its translation: CASSSPGQPNQPQHF. The rearrangement joins TRBV7-2 to TRBJ1-5, with 7 positions matching TRBD1. After removal of 4 bases from V and 4 bases from J, the junction contained 7 bases not matched to a gene. This CDR3 is 15 amino acids long. Germline V gives CDR1 SGHTA, CDR2 FQGNSA.

This clone was found once. The V call is TRBV4-3, the J call TRBJ2-1; 16 bases line up with TRBD2. Trimming at V came to 3 bases and at J to 3 bases, leaving 2 bases not matched to a gene. The CDR3 length is 17 residues. In germline, CDR1 is LGHNA, CDR2 YSLEER. The CDR3 DNA sequence: TGCGCCAGCAGCCAGGGACTAGCGGGGGGGCTCTACAATGAGCAGTTCTTC. Translation gives CASSQGLAGGLYNEQFF.